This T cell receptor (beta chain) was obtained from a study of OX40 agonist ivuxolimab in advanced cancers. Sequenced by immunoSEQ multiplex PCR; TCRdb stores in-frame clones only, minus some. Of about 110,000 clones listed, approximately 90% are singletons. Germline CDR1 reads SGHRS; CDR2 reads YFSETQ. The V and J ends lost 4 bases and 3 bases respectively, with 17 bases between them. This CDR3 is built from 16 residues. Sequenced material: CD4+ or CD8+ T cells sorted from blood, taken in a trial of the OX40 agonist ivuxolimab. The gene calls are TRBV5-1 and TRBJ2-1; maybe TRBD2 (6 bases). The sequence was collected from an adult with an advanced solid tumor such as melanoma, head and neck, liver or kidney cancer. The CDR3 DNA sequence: TGCGCCAGCAGCGAGTACCTCGGGAGTATCTACAATGAGCAGTTCTTC. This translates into CASSEYLGSIYNEQFF. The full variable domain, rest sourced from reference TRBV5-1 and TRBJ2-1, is KAGVTQTPRYLIKTRGQQVTLSCSPISGHRSVSWYQQTPGQGLQFLFEYFSETQRNKGNFPGRFSGRQFSNSRSEMNVSTLELGDSALYLCASSEYLGSIYNEQFFGPGTRLTVL.